This TCR beta chain stems from a study of shared clonotypes between healthy human individuals. Study observations and caveats: Between four donors, naive CD4 clonotypes were shared at a level of about 5%. Clonotypes shared by all four donors outscored non-shared clonotypes in generation probability.

Between the trimmed V and J ends, which lost 6 bases and 4 bases, there was a span of 20 bases. The germline V gene encodes CDR1 LNHDA and CDR2 SQIVND (reference sequence). This CDR3 is 16 amino acids long. TCRdb keeps only in-frame clones here, not all; method: immunoSEQ multiplex PCR. The data contain about 2.4 million clones, around nine tenths of them seen just once; the ten biggest clones take up about 0.13%. All participating donors were Caucasian adults from Nashville, Tennessee. Note on this clone: Its specificity is not known.

Sample: naive CD4+ T cells sorted from blood. Regarding subset: CD45RA+ positively selected. The rearrangement uses TRBV19 and TRBJ2-3; maybe TRBD1 (7 bases). The clonotype was recovered from a man aged 18 to 29 in good health. The CDR3 DNA sequence: TGTGCCAGTAGGTCTAGCGATTTAGGGGGCTCAGATACGCAGTATTTT. This sequence encodes CASRSSDLGGSDTQYF.